Following are 12 T cell receptor beta chains from one sample sequenced in a study of Ad26.COV2.S vaccination and SARS-CoV-2 variants. Profiled with immunoSEQ multiplex PCR; TCRdb holds only in-frame clones, not every one. The repertoire holds about 350,000 clones, with more than 85% as singletons. The treatment: approximately 18 received Ad26.COV2.S at low or high dose, single or two shots; several received placebo; per-sample allocation not given. Vaccine and placebo recipients were sampled on day 63 after the first injection. The material sequenced was peripheral blood, taken in a trial of Ad26.COV2.S vaccine versus placebo. The origin of the receptors is a person aged 18-60 years who received the Ad26.COV2.S COVID-19 vaccine or a placebo.

This sequence joins TRBV12-3 or TRBV12-4 and TRBJ1-1; D not resolved. V lost 6 bases to trimming and J lost 3 bases, with 5 bases between them. The CDR3 runs to 11 residues. The CDR3 nucleotides are TGTGCCAGCAGGCGGGACACTGAAGCTTTCTTT. Its translation is CASRRDTEAFF.

The chain carries TRBV5-4 and TRBJ2-5; D uncertain. Germline V gene sequence: CDR1 SGHNT, CDR2 YYREEE (reference sequence). The CDR3 loop spans 14 amino acids. The ends were cut back, 2 bases at V and 3 bases at J, with 11 bases in the middle. The CDR3 reads CASSFRHGKETQYF. The CDR3 nucleotides read TGTGCCAGCAGCTTCCGACACGGAAAAGAGACCCAGTACTTC.

This chain connects TRBV3-1 (or the pseudogene TRBV3-2) to TRBJ2-1, with D maybe TRBD2 (5 bases). The CDR3 is made up of 15 amino acids. Per the germline V gene, CDR1 is LGHDT and CDR2 is YNNKEL (reference sequence). The ends were cut back, 4 bases at V and 0 bases at J, with 10 bases in the middle. Here the CDR3 DNA reads TGTGCCAGCAGCCGACCGGGATCCTCCTACAATGAGCAGTTCTTC. Amino acids: CASSRPGSSYNEQFF.

V usage is TRBV9 and J usage is TRBJ2-1; TRBD2 agrees at 7 bases. Per the germline V gene, CDR1 is SGDLS and CDR2 is YYNGEE. V shed 4 bases and J 2 bases; nucleotides not matched to a gene: 3. The CDR3 spans 14 residues. CDR3 residues: CASSTGGPYNEQFF. Here the CDR3 DNA reads TGTGCCAGCAGCACGGGGGGACCCTACAATGAGCAGTTCTTC.

This chain's CDR3 is CASSFLGQATGELFF. CDR3 nucleotide sequence: TGTGCCAGCAGCTTTCTAGGACAGGCTACCGGGGAGCTGTTTTTT. The rearrangement joins TRBV7-2 to TRBJ2-2; 7 nucleotides agree with TRBD1. The V gene's germline CDR1 is SGHTA and CDR2 FQGNSA. The V gene end was trimmed by 3 bases and the J gene end by 5 bases; junction bases not matched to a gene: 6. The CDR3 sequence is 15 residues long.

V is TRBV19 and J is TRBJ2-2; D is perhaps TRBD1 (5 bases). Looked up from germline, CDR1 is LNHDA and CDR2 is SQIVND (reference sequence). The CDR3 extends over 17 amino acids. V was trimmed by 0 bases and J by 2 bases, leaving 13 bases between them. The chain's CDR3 is CASSIERQRPNTGELFF. CDR3 bases: TGTGCCAGTAGTATAGAGAGACAGAGGCCAAACACCGGGGAGCTGTTTTTT. The complete variable domain, with remaining parts taken from reference TRBV19 and TRBJ2-2, reads DGGITQSPKYLFRKEGQNVTLSCEQNLNHDAMYWYRQDPGQGLRLIYYSQIVNDFQKGDIAEGYSVSREKKESFPLTVTSAQKNPTAFYLCASSIERQRPNTGELFFGEGSRLTVL.

V gene TRBV19 combines with J gene TRBJ2-5; 9 bases are a match to TRBD2. Germline assignment: CDR1 LNHDA and CDR2 SQIVND (reference sequence). The CDR3 consists of 15 residues. V was clipped by 2 bases and J by 4 bases; unmatched bases: 5. CDR3 coding DNA: TGTGCCAGTAGTATACAGCGGGAGGCTGGAGAGACCCAGTACTTC. Encoded protein: CASSIQREAGETQYF. Complete variable domain (other parts from reference TRBV19 and TRBJ2-5): DGGITQSPKYLFRKEGQNVTLSCEQNLNHDAMYWYRQDPGQGLRLIYYSQIVNDFQKGDIAEGYSVSREKKESFPLTVTSAQKNPTAFYLCASSIQREAGETQYFGPGTRLLVL.

The V and J genes are TRBV5-1 and TRBJ2-1; TRBD2 agrees at 12 bases. Germline CDR1 and CDR2: SGHRS and YFSETQ. Unmatched junction bases numbered 12, after V lost 4 bases and J lost 7 bases. The CDR3 is made up of 17 amino acids. As DNA, the CDR3 is TGCGCCAGCAGCCTGAGGTTACGACTAGCGGGAGATAATGAGCAGTTCTTC. As protein: CASSLRLRLAGDNEQFF. The full variable domain, completed using reference TRBV5-1 and TRBJ2-1, is KAGVTQTPRYLIKTRGQQVTLSCSPISGHRSVSWYQQTPGQGLQFLFEYFSETQRNKGNFPGRFSGRQFSNSRSEMNVSTLELGDSALYLCASSLRLRLAGDNEQFFGPGTRLTVL.

This rearrangement joins TRBV19 to TRBJ2-3; 11 bases are shared with TRBD2. This CDR3 contains 17 residues. Losses at the gene ends were 5 bases for V and 2 bases for J; bases not matched to a gene: 9. CDR1 is LNHDA and CDR2 is SQIVND in the germline V gene (reference sequence). The DNA for the CDR3 is TGTGCCAGTAGTCCGCCCCGACTAGCGGGGTTCACAGATACGCAGTATTTT. Translation: CASSPPRLAGFTDTQYF.

With regard to this clone: Other DNA sequences in this sample translate to the same CDR3. The J gene is TRBJ2-1, the V gene TRBV3-1 (or the pseudogene TRBV3-2), with D maybe TRBD2 (5 bases). Germline V lookup: CDR1 LGHDT, CDR2 YNNKEL (reference sequence). This CDR3 is 14 amino acids long. Trimming removed 1 base at V and 4 bases at J, with 8 bases between. CDR3 coding DNA: TGTGCCAGCAGCCAAGGATCGGGGTACAATGAGCAGTTCTTC. This gives the protein CASSQGSGYNEQFF.

V usage is TRBV4-3 and J usage is TRBJ1-3; D remains unclear. CDR1 LGHNA and CDR2 YSLEER come from the germline V gene. The V and J ends lost 0 bases and 0 bases respectively, with 15 bases between them. This CDR3 region has 18 residues. CDR3 sequence reads: CASSQDLGDPSSGNTIYF. CDR3 DNA: TGCGCCAGCAGCCAAGATCTAGGAGACCCCAGCTCTGGAAACACCATATATTTT.

This chain connects TRBV15 to TRBJ2-3, with a tentative D call TRBD2 (5 bases). Germline CDR1 and CDR2: LNHNV and YYDKDF (reference sequence). V lost 1 base and J 5 bases, leaving 10 bases between the germline ends. CDR3 size: 14 residues. The CDR3 sequence: CATSRGRVGDTQYF. For the CDR3, the DNA is TGTGCCACCAGCAGAGGGCGGGTGGGAGATACGCAGTATTTT.